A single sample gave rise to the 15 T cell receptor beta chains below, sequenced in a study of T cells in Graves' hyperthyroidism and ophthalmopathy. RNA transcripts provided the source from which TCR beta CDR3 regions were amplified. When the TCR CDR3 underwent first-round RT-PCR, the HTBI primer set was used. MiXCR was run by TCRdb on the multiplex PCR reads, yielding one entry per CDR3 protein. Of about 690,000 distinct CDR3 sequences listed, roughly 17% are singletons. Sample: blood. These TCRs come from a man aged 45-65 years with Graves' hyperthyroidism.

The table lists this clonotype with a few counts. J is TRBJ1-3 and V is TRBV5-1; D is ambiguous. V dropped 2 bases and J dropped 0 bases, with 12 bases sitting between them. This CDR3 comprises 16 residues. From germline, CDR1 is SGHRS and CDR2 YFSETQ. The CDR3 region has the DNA TGCGCCAGCAGCTTCAACGGGGATGGCTCTGGAAACACCATATATTTT. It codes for CASSFNGDGSGNTIYF. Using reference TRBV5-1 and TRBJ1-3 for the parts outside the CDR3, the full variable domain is KAGVTQTPRYLIKTRGQQVTLSCSPISGHRSVSWYQQTPGQGLQFLFEYFSETQRNKGNFPGRFSGRQFSNSRSEMNVSTLELGDSALYLCASSFNGDGSGNTIYFGEGSWLTVV.

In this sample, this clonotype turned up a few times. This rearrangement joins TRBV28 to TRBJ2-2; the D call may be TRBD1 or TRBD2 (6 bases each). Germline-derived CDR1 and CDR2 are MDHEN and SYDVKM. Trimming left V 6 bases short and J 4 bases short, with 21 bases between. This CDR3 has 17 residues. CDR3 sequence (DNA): TGTGCCAGCAGACCCACGCCAGGGGACTCCGCCACCGGGGAGCTGTTTTTT. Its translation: CASRPTPGDSATGELFF.

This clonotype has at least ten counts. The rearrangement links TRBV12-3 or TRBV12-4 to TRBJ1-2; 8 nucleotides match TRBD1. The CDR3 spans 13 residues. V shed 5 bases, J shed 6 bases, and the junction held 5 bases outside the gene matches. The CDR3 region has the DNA TGTGCCAGCAGTCTAACAGGGGGAAATGGCTACACCTTC. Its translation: CASSLTGGNGYTF.

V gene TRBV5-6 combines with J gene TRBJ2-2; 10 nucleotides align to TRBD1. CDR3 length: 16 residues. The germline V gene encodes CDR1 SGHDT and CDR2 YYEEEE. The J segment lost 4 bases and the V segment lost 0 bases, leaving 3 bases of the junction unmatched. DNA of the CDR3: TGTGCCAGCAGCTTGGACCGGGACAGGGGCACCGGGGAGCTGTTTTTT. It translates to CASSLDRDRGTGELFF.

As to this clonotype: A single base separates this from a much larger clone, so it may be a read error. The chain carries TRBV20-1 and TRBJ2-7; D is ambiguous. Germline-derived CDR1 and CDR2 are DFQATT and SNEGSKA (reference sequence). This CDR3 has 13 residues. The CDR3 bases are TGCAGTGCTCGAGACGGATCCACCTACGAGCAGTACGTC. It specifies CSARDGSTYEQYV.

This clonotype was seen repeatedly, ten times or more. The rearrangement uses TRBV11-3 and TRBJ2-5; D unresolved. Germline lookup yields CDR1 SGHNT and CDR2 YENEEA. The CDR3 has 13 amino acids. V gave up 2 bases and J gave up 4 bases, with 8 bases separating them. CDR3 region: CASSLLGSETQYF. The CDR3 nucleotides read TGTGCCAGCAGCTTACTGGGATCAGAGACCCAGTACTTC. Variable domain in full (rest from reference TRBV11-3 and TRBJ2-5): EAGVVQSPRYKIIEKKQPVAFWCNPISGHNTLYWYLQNLGQGPELLIRYENEEAVDDSQLPKDRFSAERLKGVDSTLKIQPAELGDSAVYLCASSLLGSETQYFGPGTRLLVL.

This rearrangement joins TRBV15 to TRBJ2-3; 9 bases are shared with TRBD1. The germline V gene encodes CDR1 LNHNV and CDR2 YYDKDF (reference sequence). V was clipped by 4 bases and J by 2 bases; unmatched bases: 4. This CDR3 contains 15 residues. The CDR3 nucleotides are TGTGCCACCAGCACCCGGGACAGGGACACAGATACGCAGTATTTT. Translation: CATSTRDRDTDTQYF. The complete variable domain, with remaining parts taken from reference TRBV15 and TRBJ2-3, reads DAMVIQNPRYQVTQFGKPVTLSCSQTLNHNVMYWYQQKSSQAPKLLFHYYDKDFNNEADTPDNFQSRRPNTSFCFLDIRSPGLGDTAMYLCATSTRDRDTDTQYFGPGTRLTVL.

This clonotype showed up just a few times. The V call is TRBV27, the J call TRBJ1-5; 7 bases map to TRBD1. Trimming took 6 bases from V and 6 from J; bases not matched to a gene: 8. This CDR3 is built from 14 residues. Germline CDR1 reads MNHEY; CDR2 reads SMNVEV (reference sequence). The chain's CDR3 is CASRKQGFGQPQHF. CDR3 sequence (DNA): TGTGCCAGCAGGAAACAGGGGTTTGGTCAGCCCCAGCATTTT.

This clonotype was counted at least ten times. CDR3 DNA: TGTGCCAGTAGTATAGGAGCGGGGGATAGCAATCAGCCCCAGCATTTT. Its translation is CASSIGAGDSNQPQHF. The gene calls are TRBV19 and TRBJ1-5; D perhaps matches TRBD1 (5 bases). The V gene lost 1 base and the J gene lost 0 bases, with 10 bases spanning the gap. The germline CDR1 and CDR2 sequences are LNHDA and SQIVND (reference sequence). This CDR3 has 16 amino acids.

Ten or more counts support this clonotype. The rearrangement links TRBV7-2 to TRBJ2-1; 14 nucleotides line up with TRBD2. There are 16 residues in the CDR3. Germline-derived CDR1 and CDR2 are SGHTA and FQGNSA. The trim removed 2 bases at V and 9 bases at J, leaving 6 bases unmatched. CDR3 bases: TGTGCCAGCAGCTTATCGTCGACTAGCGGGAGGGGTGAGCAGTTCTTC. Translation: CASSLSSTSGRGEQFF.

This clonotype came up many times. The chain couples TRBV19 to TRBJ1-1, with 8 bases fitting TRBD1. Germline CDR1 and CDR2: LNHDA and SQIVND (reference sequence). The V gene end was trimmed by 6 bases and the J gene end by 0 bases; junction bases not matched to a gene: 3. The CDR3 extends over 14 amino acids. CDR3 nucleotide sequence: TGTGCCAGTAGACCGACAGGGGTGAACACTGAAGCTTTCTTT. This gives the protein CASRPTGVNTEAFF.

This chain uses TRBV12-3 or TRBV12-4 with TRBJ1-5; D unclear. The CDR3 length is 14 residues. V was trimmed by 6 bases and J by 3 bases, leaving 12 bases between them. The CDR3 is CASRGAGPNQPQHF. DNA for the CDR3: TGTGCCAGCAGAGGTGCCGGGCCCAATCAGCCCCAGCATTTT.

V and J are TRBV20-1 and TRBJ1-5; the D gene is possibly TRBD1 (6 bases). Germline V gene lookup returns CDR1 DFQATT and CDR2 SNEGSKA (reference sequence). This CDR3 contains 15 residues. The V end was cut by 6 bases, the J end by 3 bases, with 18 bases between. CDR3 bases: TGCAGTGCGAACAATGGGGGACAAAACAATCAGCCCCAGCATTTT. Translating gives CSANNGGQNNQPQHF.

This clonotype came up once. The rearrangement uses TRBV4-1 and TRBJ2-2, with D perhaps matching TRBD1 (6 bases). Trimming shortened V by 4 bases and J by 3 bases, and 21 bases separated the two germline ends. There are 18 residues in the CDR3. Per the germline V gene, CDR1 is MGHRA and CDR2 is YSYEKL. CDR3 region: CASSPLPPGVADTGELFF. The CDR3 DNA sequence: TGCGCCAGCAGCCCACTCCCCCCAGGGGTTGCGGACACCGGGGAGCTGTTTTTT.

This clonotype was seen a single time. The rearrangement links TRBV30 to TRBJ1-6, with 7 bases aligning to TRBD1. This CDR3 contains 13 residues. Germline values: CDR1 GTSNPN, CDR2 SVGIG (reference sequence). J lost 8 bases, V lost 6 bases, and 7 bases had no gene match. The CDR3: CACHRGGHSPLHF. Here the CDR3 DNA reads TGTGCCTGTCACAGGGGAGGGCATTCACCCCTCCACTTT.